The rows below give T cell receptor beta chains drawn from one sample of a study of T cell changes during pregnancy in multiple sclerosis. TCRdb keeps only in-frame clones here, not all; method: immunoSEQ multiplex PCR. The sample shows 40,000 to 45,000 clones, around 93% of them seen only once. The source material was CD4+ T cells from peripheral blood mononuclear cells, sampled in the third trimester of pregnancy. The source of these receptors is a female donor with multiple sclerosis, enrolled in a pregnancy study. The CDR3 runs from the conserved cysteine through the conserved F or W. Each record gives: clone size, V gene, D gene, J gene, CDR3 protein, CDR3 DNA. The D gene is left open where the match is weak. Some rows mark clone size as missing; the rest say once, few, many or name a class of expanded clone.

clone_size: -
v_call: TRBV11-2
d_call: TRBD1
j_call: TRBJ2-5
cdr3_aa: CASSSQGATSQETQYF
cdr3_nt: TGTGCCAGCAGCTCCCAGGGGGCGACCTCCCAAGAGACCCAGTACTTC

clone_size: few
v_call: TRBV29-1
d_call: TRBD1
j_call: TRBJ1-1
cdr3_aa: CSVDYVTGQGKAFF
cdr3_nt: TGCAGCGTTGATTATGTTACAGGACAGGGAAAGGCTTTCTTT

clone_size: -
v_call: TRBV9
d_call: TRBD2
j_call: TRBJ2-7
cdr3_aa: CASSVAPSGTYEQYF
cdr3_nt: TGTGCCAGCAGCGTGGCCCCTAGCGGGACCTACGAGCAGTACTTC

clone_size: -
v_call: TRBV2
d_call: -
j_call: TRBJ1-6
cdr3_aa: CARRGLAGSPLHF
cdr3_nt: TGTGCCAGGAGGGGACTTGCGGGTTCACCCCTCCACTTT

clone_size: -
v_call: TRBV7-2
d_call: TRBD2
j_call: TRBJ2-1
cdr3_aa: CASTLGLAGEEFF
cdr3_nt: TGTGCCAGCACCTTAGGGCTAGCGGGAGAGGAGTTCTTC

clone_size: -
v_call: TRBV19
d_call: -
j_call: TRBJ2-2
cdr3_aa: CASSILNTGELFF
cdr3_nt: TGTGCCAGTAGTATACTGAACACCGGGGAGCTGTTTTTT

clone_size: -
v_call: TRBV29-1
d_call: TRBD1
j_call: TRBJ1-1
cdr3_aa: CSAQQGITEAFF
cdr3_nt: TGCAGCGCTCAACAGGGGATCACTGAAGCTTTCTTT

clone_size: -
v_call: TRBV28
d_call: TRBD1
j_call: TRBJ1-5
cdr3_aa: CASNDRVGSNQPQHF
cdr3_nt: TGTGCCAGCAATGACAGGGTGGGGAGCAATCAGCCCCAGCATTTT

clone_size: -
v_call: TRBV18
d_call: -
j_call: TRBJ2-6
cdr3_aa: CASSSQRGPGANVLTF
cdr3_nt: TGTGCCAGCTCATCCCAAAGGGGTCCTGGGGCCAACGTCCTGACTTTC

clone_size: once
v_call: TRBV4-1
d_call: -
j_call: TRBJ1-5
cdr3_aa: CASSQETGNQPQHF
cdr3_nt: TGCGCCAGCAGCCAAGAGACAGGCAATCAGCCCCAGCATTTT

clone_size: -
v_call: TRBV19
d_call: TRBD2
j_call: TRBJ2-5
cdr3_aa: CASSIVGGTETQYF
cdr3_nt: TGTGCCAGTAGTATAGTGGGGGGGACAGAGACCCAGTACTTC

clone_size: -
v_call: TRBV2
d_call: -
j_call: TRBJ2-7
cdr3_aa: CASSLLGAEQYF
cdr3_nt: TGTGCCAGCAGCCTGCTGGGGGCCGAGCAGTACTTC

clone_size: -
v_call: TRBV18
d_call: TRBD2
j_call: TRBJ2-1
cdr3_aa: CASSLGVGGGYNEQFF
cdr3_nt: TGTGCCAGCTCACTGGGAGTGGGCGGGGGCTACAATGAGCAGTTCTTC

clone_size: -
v_call: TRBV7-3
d_call: -
j_call: TRBJ2-2
cdr3_aa: CASSPAGTGELFF
cdr3_nt: TGTGCCAGCAGTCCCGCGGGGACCGGGGAGCTGTTTTTT

clone_size: -
v_call: TRBV6-5
d_call: TRBD1
j_call: TRBJ2-7
cdr3_aa: CASRPGQAYEQYF
cdr3_nt: TGTGCCAGCAGACCCGGACAGGCCTACGAGCAGTACTTC

clone_size: -
v_call: TRBV30
d_call: TRBD1
j_call: TRBJ1-2
cdr3_aa: CAWSTQTGKYGYTF
cdr3_nt: TGTGCCTGGAGTACCCAGACAGGGAAGTATGGCTACACCTTC

clone_size: -
v_call: TRBV7-9
d_call: TRBD1
j_call: TRBJ2-5
cdr3_aa: CASTLGQGFETQYF
cdr3_nt: TGTGCCAGCACCTTGGGACAGGGGTTTGAGACCCAGTACTTC

clone_size: -
v_call: TRBV19
d_call: -
j_call: TRBJ1-2
cdr3_aa: CASRVDNYGYTF
cdr3_nt: TGTGCCAGTCGGGTAGATAACTATGGCTACACCTTC

clone_size: -
v_call: TRBV5-1
d_call: TRBD2
j_call: TRBJ2-5
cdr3_aa: CASSLYGLAGTGGTQYF
cdr3_nt: TGCGCCAGCAGCTTGTACGGACTAGCGGGCACCGGGGGGACCCAGTACTTC

clone_size: -
v_call: TRBV10-3
d_call: TRBD2
j_call: TRBJ2-5
cdr3_aa: CAISESSTSPRKTQYF
cdr3_nt: TGTGCCATCAGTGAGTCGTCGACTAGCCCGAGGAAGACCCAGTACTTC

clone_size: -
v_call: TRBV7-3
d_call: -
j_call: TRBJ2-1
cdr3_aa: CASSLNKRSPYNEQFF
cdr3_nt: TGTGCCAGCAGCTTAAATAAGAGGTCCCCATACAATGAGCAGTTCTTC

clone_size: -
v_call: TRBV5-4
d_call: TRBD1
j_call: TRBJ1-3
cdr3_aa: CASSLTGAGNTIYF
cdr3_nt: TGTGCCAGCAGCTTGACAGGGGCCGGAAACACCATATATTTT

clone_size: -
v_call: TRBV14
d_call: TRBD2
j_call: TRBJ2-7
cdr3_aa: CASSQLAGGTSHEQYF
cdr3_nt: TGTGCCAGCAGCCAACTAGCGGGGGGCACCAGCCACGAGCAGTACTTC

clone_size: -
v_call: TRBV5-1
d_call: -
j_call: TRBJ1-6
cdr3_aa: CASSLREGSSYNSPLHF
cdr3_nt: TGCGCCAGCAGCTTGCGGGAGGGGAGCTCCTATAATTCACCCCTCCACTTT

clone_size: -
v_call: TRBV19
d_call: -
j_call: TRBJ1-5
cdr3_aa: CASIGASYNQPQHF
cdr3_nt: TGTGCCAGTATAGGGGCGTCTTACAATCAGCCCCAGCATTTT

clone_size: -
v_call: TRBV25-1
d_call: TRBD1
j_call: TRBJ1-4
cdr3_aa: CASSLGGTGRNEKLFF
cdr3_nt: TGTGCCAGCAGTCTTGGGGGGACAGGCAGAAATGAAAAACTGTTTTTT

clone_size: -
v_call: TRBV6-1
d_call: TRBD1
j_call: TRBJ2-1
cdr3_aa: CASKSGTGSNEQFF
cdr3_nt: TGTGCCAGCAAGTCCGGGACAGGGTCCAATGAGCAGTTCTTC

clone_size: -
v_call: TRBV19
d_call: TRBD1
j_call: TRBJ1-6
cdr3_aa: CASSRQGSIAYNSPLHF
cdr3_nt: TGTGCCAGTAGTCGACAGGGGAGTATTGCCTATAATTCACCCCTCCACTTT

clone_size: -
v_call: TRBV15
d_call: TRBD1
j_call: TRBJ2-1
cdr3_aa: CATSRRDRGSNEQFF
cdr3_nt: TGTGCCACCAGCAGACGAGACAGGGGGTCCAATGAGCAGTTCTTC